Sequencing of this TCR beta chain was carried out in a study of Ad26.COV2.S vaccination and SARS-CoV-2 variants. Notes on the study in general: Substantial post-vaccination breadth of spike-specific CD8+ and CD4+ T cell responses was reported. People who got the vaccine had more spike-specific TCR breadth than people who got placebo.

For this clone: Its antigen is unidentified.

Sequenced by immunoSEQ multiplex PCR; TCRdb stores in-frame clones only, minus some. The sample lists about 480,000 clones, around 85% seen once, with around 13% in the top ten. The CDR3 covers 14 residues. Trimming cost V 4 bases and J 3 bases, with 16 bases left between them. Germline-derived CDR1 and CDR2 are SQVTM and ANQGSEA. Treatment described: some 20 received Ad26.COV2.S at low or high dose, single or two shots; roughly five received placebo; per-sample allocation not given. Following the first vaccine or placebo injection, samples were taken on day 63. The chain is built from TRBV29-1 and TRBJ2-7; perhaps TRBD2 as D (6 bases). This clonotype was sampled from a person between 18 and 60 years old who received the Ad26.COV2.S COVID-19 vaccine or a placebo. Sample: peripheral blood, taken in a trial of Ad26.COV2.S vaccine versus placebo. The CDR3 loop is CSVVEGRLYYEQYF. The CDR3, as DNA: TGCAGCGTTGTGGAGGGGCGCCTCTACTACGAGCAGTACTTC.